These T cell receptor beta chains were read from a single sample in a study of blood T cell repertoires in COVID-19. The repertoire was sequenced with immunoSEQ multiplex PCR; TCRdb's copy has only in-frame clones and lacks some. The sample contains 250,000 to 350,000 clones, 89% of which appear only once. The sequencing sample was made of peripheral blood. Source of these receptors: a woman aged 60-75 years with acute or convalescent COVID-19. The CDR3 runs from the conserved cysteine through the conserved F or W. Fields, in order: D gene, J gene, V gene, clone size, CDR3 DNA, CDR3 protein. A D gene is named only where the DNA matches it firmly. Not all rows give a size; the values are once, few, many and, for expanded clones, a class.

.,TRBJ1-1,TRBV28,once,TGTGCCAGCAGTCCCAACTTGGGCGGACTGGGGGCGCGCACTGAAGCTTTCTTT,CASSPNLGGLGARTEAFF
.,TRBJ1-5,TRBV27,.,TGTGCCAGCAGTTCGGGGGGCAGGGACCATCAGCCCCAGCATTTT,CASSSGGRDHQPQHF
.,TRBJ1-1,TRBV3-1/TRBV3-2,.,TGTGCCAGCAGCCAAGTCTCCTACAGGGCTTTCTTT,CASSQVSYRAFF
TRBD1,TRBJ1-1,TRBV7-2,.,TGTGCCAGCAGCATGGACAGGGTCTACACTGAAGCTTTCTTT,CASSMDRVYTEAFF
.,TRBJ2-3,TRBV11-2,.,TGTGCCAGCAGCTTAGATTCGGTCACGAGTGATACGCAGTATTTT,CASSLDSVTSDTQYF
TRBD2,TRBJ2-7,TRBV4-1,.,TGCGCCAGCAGCCCCCAGAGAGGCAGGGAGGGCGAGCAGTACTTC,CASSPQRGREGEQYF
.,TRBJ2-5,TRBV29-1,.,TGCAGCGCCGCGGGATACCAAGAGACCCAGTACTTC,CSAAGYQETQYF
.,TRBJ1-3,TRBV6-5,.,TGTGCCAGCACCAACTCCTACTCTGGAAACACCATATATTTT,CASTNSYSGNTIYF
.,TRBJ2-1,TRBV21-1,.,TGTGCCAGCAGCAAAGCCAGGACAGTGATCTACAATGAGCAGTTCTTC,CASSKARTVIYNEQFF
.,TRBJ1-4,TRBV7-6,.,TGTGCCAGCTCCCCACAGGGAGTTAATGAAAAACTGTTTTTT,CASSPQGVNEKLFF
TRBD2,TRBJ2-7,TRBV4-2,.,TGTGCCAGCAGCCAAGATTTGACTAGCGGGAGTTTATCCTACGAGCAGTACTTC,CASSQDLTSGSLSYEQYF
.,TRBJ1-6,TRBV27,.,TGTGCCAGCAGTTTCGTCCAGGGGTCAAATTCACCCCTCCACTTT,CASSFVQGSNSPLHF
.,TRBJ2-7,TRBV9,.,TGTGCCAGCAGCGTAGGGGCGAGCTCCTACGAGCAGTACTTC,CASSVGASSYEQYF
TRBD2,TRBJ2-2,TRBV30,.,TGTGCCTGGGGGGGACTAGCCCGCACCGGGGAGCTGTTTTTT,CAWGGLARTGELFF
TRBD1,TRBJ2-7,TRBV7-6,.,TGTGCCAGCAGCCAGAGTCCCCGGCAGGGGGCCTACGAGCAGTACTTC,CASSQSPRQGAYEQYF
TRBD1,TRBJ2-3,TRBV5-1,.,TGCGCCAGCAGACCCGGACAGGGGGGGCAGTATTTT,CASRPGQGGQYF
.,TRBJ1-1,TRBV9,.,TGTGCCAGCAGCGCCCACGGGGGCACTGAAGCTTTCTTT,CASSAHGGTEAFF
TRBD2,TRBJ2-3,TRBV19,.,TGTGCCAGTAGTATAGGTAGCGGGGCAACCCTCCCGCCGTATTTT,CASSIGSGATLPPYF
TRBD1,TRBJ2-5,TRBV28,.,TGTGCCAGCAGTCCCGGACAGGATCCAGAGACCCAGTACTTC,CASSPGQDPETQYF
.,TRBJ2-7,TRBV6-5,few,TGTGCCAGCAGTTACACGGGGAGCTCCTACGAGCAGTACTTC,CASSYTGSSYEQYF
.,TRBJ1-5,TRBV6-2/TRBV6-3,.,TGTGCCAGCAGTTGGACAGATCCCAATAGCAATCAGCCCCAGCATTTT,CASSWTDPNSNQPQHF
.,TRBJ2-6,TRBV15,.,TGTGCCACCAGCAGACCCAGGCAATACTCTGGGGCCAACGTCCTGACTTTC,CATSRPRQYSGANVLTF
.,TRBJ2-3,TRBV4-3,.,TGCGCCAGCAGCCAAAGGCGGCAAAGCACAGATACGCAGTATTTT,CASSQRRQSTDTQYF
.,TRBJ2-1,TRBV7-2,.,TGTGCCAGCAGCTTAGAACTGATTTACAATGAGCAGTTCTTC,CASSLELIYNEQFF
.,TRBJ2-7,TRBV28,.,TGTGCCAGCAGTTCCCACCCCCTAGCCGAGCAGTACTTC,CASSSHPLAEQYF
TRBD2,TRBJ2-1,TRBV5-6,.,TGTGCCAGCAGCTTGGAGGGACTAGCGGGCTCCTACAATGAGCAGTTCTTC,CASSLEGLAGSYNEQFF
.,TRBJ1-1,TRBV29-1,once,TGCAGCTCATTGGAGCCTGGACTGCTGAACACTGAAGCTTTCTTT,CSSLEPGLLNTEAFF
.,TRBJ1-2,TRBV5-1,once,TGCGCCAGCAGCTCCCCCGTAGGGGATGGCTACACCTTC,CASSSPVGDGYTF
.,TRBJ2-5,TRBV4-1,once,TGCGCCAGCAGCCAAGATCGGAGGATGGAGACCCAGTACTTC,CASSQDRRMETQYF
TRBD1,TRBJ1-2,TRBV19,.,TGTGCCAGTAGTACCAATTCAGGGGGACCTGGCTACACCTTC,CASSTNSGGPGYTF
TRBD1,TRBJ2-3,TRBV29-1,.,TGCAGCGTTGGTGTGGGACAGAGCACAGATACGCAGTATTTT,CSVGVGQSTDTQYF
.,TRBJ2-2,TRBV9,.,TGTGCCAGCAGCCAAACCACAGGATTCACCGGGGAGCTGTTTTTT,CASSQTTGFTGELFF
.,TRBJ2-1,TRBV9,once,TGTGCCAGCAGCGTATCCGAGGGTTCCTACAATGAGCAGTTCTTC,CASSVSEGSYNEQFF
TRBD1,TRBJ1-4,TRBV10-3,.,TGTGCCATCAGCCCCGGGACAGGGGGTAATGAAAAACTGTTTTTT,CAISPGTGGNEKLFF
.,TRBJ1-2,TRBV5-5,.,TGTGCCAGCAGCTTGACTAGGAATGGCTACACCTTC,CASSLTRNGYTF
.,TRBJ2-7,TRBV29-1,few,TGCAGCGCCTTAGGGGTAAACTACGAGCAGTACTTC,CSALGVNYEQYF
.,TRBJ2-1,TRBV7-2,.,TGTGCCAGCAGCTTTCCAGCGATCAGCTCCTACAATGAGCAGTTCTTC,CASSFPAISSYNEQFF
.,TRBJ2-7,TRBV9,.,TGTGCCAGCAGCGTAGCTGACGCGGGATACGAGCAGTACTTC,CASSVADAGYEQYF
.,TRBJ1-4,TRBV29-1,many,TGCAGCGTTGATCTCGGTAGGGGGTCTTTTGGTGAAAAACTGTTTTTT,CSVDLGRGSFGEKLFF
.,TRBJ1-2,TRBV5-1,.,TGCGCCAGCAGCTTAACCCCGTTGGGCAGGGTACACTATGGCTACACCTTC,CASSLTPLGRVHYGYTF
TRBD1,TRBJ2-7,TRBV7-9,.,TGTGCCAGCAGCTTGAACCGGGGACAGGGCATGTTCGAGCAGTACTTC,CASSLNRGQGMFEQYF
TRBD2,TRBJ2-3,TRBV7-3,.,TGTGCCAGTAGTGTTAGCGGGCGCGGAGATACGCAGTATTTT,CASSVSGRGDTQYF
TRBD1,TRBJ1-4,TRBV20-1,.,TGCAGTGCTAGTAATCCAACAGGGGGGAGGGCTGAAAAACTGTTTTTT,CSASNPTGGRAEKLFF
.,TRBJ1-6,TRBV4-1,.,TGCGCCAGCAGCCTTACCGAGAATTCACCCCTCCACTTT,CASSLTENSPLHF
TRBD1,TRBJ1-2,TRBV5-1,once,TGCGCCAGCAGCTCGGGACAGGGAAACTATGGCTACACCTTC,CASSSGQGNYGYTF
.,TRBJ2-3,TRBV23-1,.,TGCGCCAGCAGTCAATCGGAGGGTCGCACAGATACGCAGTATTTT,CASSQSEGRTDTQYF
.,TRBJ2-2,TRBV27,.,TGTGCCACTATGAGGGCGAACACCGGGGAGCTGTTTTTT,CATMRANTGELFF
.,TRBJ1-1,TRBV19,.,TGTGCCAGTAGCCTAGGAAACACTGAAGCTTTCTTT,CASSLGNTEAFF
.,TRBJ1-3,TRBV9,few,TGTGCCAGCAGCGTAGTCTATGGAAACACCATATATTTT,CASSVVYGNTIYF